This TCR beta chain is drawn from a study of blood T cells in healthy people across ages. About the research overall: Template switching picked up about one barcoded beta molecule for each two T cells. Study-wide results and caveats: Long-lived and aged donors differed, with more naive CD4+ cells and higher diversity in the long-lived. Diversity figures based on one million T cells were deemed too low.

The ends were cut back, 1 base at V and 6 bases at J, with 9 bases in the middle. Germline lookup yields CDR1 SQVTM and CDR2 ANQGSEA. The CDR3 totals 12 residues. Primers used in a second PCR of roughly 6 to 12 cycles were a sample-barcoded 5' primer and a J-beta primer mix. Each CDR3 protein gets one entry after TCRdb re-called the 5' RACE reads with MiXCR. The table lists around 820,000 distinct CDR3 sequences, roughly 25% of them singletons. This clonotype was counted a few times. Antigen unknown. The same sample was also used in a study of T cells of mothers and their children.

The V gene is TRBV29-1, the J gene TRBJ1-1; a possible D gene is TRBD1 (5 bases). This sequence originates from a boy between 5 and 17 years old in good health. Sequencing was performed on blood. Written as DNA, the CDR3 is TGCAGCGTTGAAGTACGGGGGGCTGAAGCTTTCTTT. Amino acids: CSVEVRGAEAFF.